This T cell receptor beta chain appears in the sequencing data of a study of metastatic and nonmetastatic thyroid tumors. Across the study: It was across blood and tumor or nodule tissue from malignant and benign thyroid patients that repertoires were compared.

About this clone: Its specificity is unknown.

Until they underwent thyroid surgery, no patient had received any treatment. This CDR3 has 15 residues. V shed 5 bases and J 8 bases; nucleotides not matched to a gene: 11. The germline V gene has CDR1 MRHNA and CDR2 SNTAGT. As handled by the study authors: A classifier for distant metastasis in papillary thyroid cancer was constructed using CDR3 differences observed across clinicopathological groups. MiXCR was used by TCRdb to re-call the PCR reads. For this entry, the V and J calls and clone size follow TCRdb and not the study's own pipeline. Among more than 9,500 clones, under 35% were seen once, and the ten largest hold around 21%. General study points: Versus benign nodules, malignant thyroid tumors reportedly had significantly higher TCR beta diversity, in blood and tumor.

The sequence was obtained from a female donor with papillary thyroid cancer or a benign thyroid nodule (not recorded which). Some clones in this sample may be carry-over from other donors' samples. Specimen: tumor tissue. The gene calls are TRBV6-4 and TRBJ2-1; 8 nucleotides match TRBD2. CDR3 protein: CASSTAGGPGDEQFF. CDR3 nucleotide sequence: TGTGCCAGCAGTACGGCGGGGGGCCCTGGAGATGAGCAGTTCTTC.